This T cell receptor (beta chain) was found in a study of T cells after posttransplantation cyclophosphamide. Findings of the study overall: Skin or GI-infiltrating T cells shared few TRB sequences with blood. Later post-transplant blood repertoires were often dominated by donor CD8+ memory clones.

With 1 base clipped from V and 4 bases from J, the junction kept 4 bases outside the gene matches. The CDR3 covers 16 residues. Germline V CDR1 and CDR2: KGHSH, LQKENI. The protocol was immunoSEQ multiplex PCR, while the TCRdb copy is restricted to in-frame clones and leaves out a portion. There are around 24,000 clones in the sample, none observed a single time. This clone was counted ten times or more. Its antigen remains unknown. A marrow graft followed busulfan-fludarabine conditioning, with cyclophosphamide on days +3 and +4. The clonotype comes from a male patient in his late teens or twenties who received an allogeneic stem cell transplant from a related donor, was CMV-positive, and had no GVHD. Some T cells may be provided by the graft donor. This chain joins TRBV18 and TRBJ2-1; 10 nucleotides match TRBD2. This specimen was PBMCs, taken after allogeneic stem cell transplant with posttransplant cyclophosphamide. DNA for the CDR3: TGTGCCAGCTCACCACAATTAGCGGGAGGATACAATGAGCAGTTCTTC. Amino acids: CASSPQLAGGYNEQFF. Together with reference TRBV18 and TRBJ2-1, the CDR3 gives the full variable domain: NAGVMQNPRHLVRRRGQEARLRCSPMKGHSHVYWYRQLPEEGLKFMVYLQKENIIDESGMPKERFSAEFPKEGPSILRIQQVVRGDSAAYFCASSPQLAGGYNEQFFGPGTRLTVL.